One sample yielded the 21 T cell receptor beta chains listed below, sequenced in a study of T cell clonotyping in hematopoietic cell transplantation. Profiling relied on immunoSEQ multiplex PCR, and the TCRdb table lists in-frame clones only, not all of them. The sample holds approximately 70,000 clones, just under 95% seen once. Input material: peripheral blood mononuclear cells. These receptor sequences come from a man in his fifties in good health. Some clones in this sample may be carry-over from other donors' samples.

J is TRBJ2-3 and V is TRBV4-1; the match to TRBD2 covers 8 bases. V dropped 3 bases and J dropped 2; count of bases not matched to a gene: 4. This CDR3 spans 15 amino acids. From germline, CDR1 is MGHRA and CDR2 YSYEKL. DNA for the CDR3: TGCGCCAGCAGCCAGACTAGCGTTCCCACAGATACGCAGTATTTT. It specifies CASSQTSVPTDTQYF.

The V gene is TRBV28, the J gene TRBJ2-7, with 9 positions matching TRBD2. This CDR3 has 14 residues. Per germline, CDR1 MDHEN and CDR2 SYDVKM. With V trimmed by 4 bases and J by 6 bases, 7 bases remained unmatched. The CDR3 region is CASSSAGGALEQYF. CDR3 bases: TGTGCCAGCAGTTCCGCGGGGGGGGCCCTCGAGCAGTACTTC.

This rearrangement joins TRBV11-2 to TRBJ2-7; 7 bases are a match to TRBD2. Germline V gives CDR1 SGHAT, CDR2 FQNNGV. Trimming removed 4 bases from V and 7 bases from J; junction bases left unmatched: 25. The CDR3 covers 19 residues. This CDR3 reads CASSSRARGMSSGSKEQYF. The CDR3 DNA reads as TGTGCCAGCAGCTCAAGAGCTCGGGGGATGAGTAGCGGGTCCAAGGAGCAGTACTTC.

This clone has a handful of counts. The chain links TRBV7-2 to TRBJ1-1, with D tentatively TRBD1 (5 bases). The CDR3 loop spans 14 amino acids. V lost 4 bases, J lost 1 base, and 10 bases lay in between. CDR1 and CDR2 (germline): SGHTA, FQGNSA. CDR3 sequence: CASSSGRTNTEAFF. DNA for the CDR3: TGTGCCAGCAGCTCGGGACGGACGAACACTGAAGCTTTCTTT.

The CDR3 protein is CASSFVVTDTQYF. Here the CDR3 DNA reads TGTGCCAGCAGTTTCGTGGTCACAGATACGCAGTATTTT. V is TRBV27 and J is TRBJ2-3; D uncertain. Germline V CDR1 and CDR2: MNHEY, SMNVEV (reference sequence). This CDR3 contains 13 residues. V was trimmed by 3 bases and J by 2 bases, leaving 6 bases between them.

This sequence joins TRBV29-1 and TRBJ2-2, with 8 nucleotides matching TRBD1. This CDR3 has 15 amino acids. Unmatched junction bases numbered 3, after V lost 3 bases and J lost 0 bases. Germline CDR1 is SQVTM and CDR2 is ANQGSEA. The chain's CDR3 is CSVDPGGANTGELFF. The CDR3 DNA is TGCAGCGTTGACCCAGGGGGCGCGAACACCGGGGAGCTGTTTTTT.

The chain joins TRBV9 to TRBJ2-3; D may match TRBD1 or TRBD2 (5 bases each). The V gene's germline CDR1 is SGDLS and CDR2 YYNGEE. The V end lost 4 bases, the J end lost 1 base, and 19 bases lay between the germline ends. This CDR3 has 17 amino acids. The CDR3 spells CASSPLGTPLRTDTQYF. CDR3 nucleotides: TGTGCCAGCAGCCCCCTAGGGACCCCCCTACGCACAGATACGCAGTATTTT.

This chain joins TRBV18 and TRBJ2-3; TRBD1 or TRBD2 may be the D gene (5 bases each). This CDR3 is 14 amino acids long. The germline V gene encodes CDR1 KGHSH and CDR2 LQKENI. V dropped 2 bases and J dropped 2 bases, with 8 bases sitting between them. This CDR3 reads CASSPGTLTDTQYF. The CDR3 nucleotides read TGTGCCAGCTCACCAGGGACCCTCACAGATACGCAGTATTTT.

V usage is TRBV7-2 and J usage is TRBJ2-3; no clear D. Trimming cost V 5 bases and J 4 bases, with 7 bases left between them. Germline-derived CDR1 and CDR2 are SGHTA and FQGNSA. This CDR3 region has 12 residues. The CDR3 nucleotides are TGTGCCAGCAGCGAAACGCCAGATACGCAGTATTTT. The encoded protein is CASSETPDTQYF.

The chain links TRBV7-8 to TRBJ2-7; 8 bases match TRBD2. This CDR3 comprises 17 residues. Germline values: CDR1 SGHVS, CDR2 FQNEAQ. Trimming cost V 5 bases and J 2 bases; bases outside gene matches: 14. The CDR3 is CASSPSSGGGAAYEQYF. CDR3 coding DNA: TGTGCCAGCAGCCCGAGCTCGGGGGGGGGAGCGGCCTACGAGCAGTACTTC.

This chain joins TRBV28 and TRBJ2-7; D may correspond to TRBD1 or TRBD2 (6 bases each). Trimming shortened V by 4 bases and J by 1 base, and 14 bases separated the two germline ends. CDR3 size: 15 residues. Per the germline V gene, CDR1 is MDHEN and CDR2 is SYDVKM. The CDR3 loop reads CASSSHREVSYEQYF. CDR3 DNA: TGTGCCAGCAGTTCCCACAGGGAGGTTTCCTACGAGCAGTACTTC.

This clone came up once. CDR3 residues: CASSSTTGTGEAFF. In DNA form, the CDR3 reads TGTGCCAGCAGCTCGACCACCGGGACAGGTGAAGCTTTCTTT. The rearrangement joins TRBV7-6 to TRBJ1-1, with 8 bases that match TRBD1. This CDR3 has 14 amino acids. V lost 4 bases to trimming and J lost 7 bases; unmatched junction nucleotides: 8. CDR1 is SGHVS, CDR2 FNYEAQ, per germline.

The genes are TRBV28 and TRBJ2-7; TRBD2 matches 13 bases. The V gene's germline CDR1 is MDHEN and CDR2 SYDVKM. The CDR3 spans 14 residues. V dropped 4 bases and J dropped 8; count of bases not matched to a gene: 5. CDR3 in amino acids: CASSSTSGRTQQYF. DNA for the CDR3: TGTGCCAGCAGTTCGACTAGCGGGAGGACGCAGCAGTACTTC.

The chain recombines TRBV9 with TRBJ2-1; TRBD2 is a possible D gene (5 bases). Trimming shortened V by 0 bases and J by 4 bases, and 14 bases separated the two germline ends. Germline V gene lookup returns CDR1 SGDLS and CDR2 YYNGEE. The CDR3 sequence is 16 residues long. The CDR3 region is CASSVDSVGIYNEQFF. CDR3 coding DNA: TGTGCCAGCAGCGTAGATAGCGTGGGGATATACAATGAGCAGTTCTTC.

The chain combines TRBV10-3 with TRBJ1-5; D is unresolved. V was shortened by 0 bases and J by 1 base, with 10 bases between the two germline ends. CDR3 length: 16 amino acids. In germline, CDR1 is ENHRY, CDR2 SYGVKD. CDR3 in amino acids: CAISESIVGSNQPQHF. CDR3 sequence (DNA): TGTGCCATCAGTGAGTCGATCGTAGGGAGCAATCAGCCCCAGCATTTT.

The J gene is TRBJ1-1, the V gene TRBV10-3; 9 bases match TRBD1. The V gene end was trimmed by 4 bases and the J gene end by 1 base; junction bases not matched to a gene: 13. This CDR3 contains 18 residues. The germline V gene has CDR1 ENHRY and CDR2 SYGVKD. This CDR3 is CAISGETGGAFRNTEAFF. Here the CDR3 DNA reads TGTGCCATCAGTGGAGAAACAGGGGGCGCTTTTAGGAACACTGAAGCTTTCTTT.

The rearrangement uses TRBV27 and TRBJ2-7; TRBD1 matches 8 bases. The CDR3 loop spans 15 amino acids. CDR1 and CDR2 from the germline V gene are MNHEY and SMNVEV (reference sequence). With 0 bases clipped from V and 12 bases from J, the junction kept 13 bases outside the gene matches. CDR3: CASSLSFAGGKDRYF. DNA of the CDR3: TGTGCCAGCAGTTTATCGTTTGCAGGGGGCAAGGATCGGTACTTC.

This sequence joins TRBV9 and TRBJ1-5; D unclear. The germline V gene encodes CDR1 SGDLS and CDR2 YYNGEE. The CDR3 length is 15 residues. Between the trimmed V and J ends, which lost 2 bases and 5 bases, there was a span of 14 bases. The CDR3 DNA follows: TGTGCCAGCAGCGTTTCCGACCGACCTCATCAGCCCCAGCATTTT. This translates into CASSVSDRPHQPQHF. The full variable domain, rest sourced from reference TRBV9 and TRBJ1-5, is DSGVTQTPKHLITATGQRVTLRCSPRSGDLSVYWYQQSLDQGLQFLIQYYNGEERAKGNILERFSAQQFPDLHSELNLSSLELGDSALYFCASSVSDRPHQPQHFGDGTRLSIL.

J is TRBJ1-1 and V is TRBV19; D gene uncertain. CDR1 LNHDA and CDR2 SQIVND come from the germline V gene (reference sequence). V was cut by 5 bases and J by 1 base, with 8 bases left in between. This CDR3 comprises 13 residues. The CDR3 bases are TGTGCCAGTAGTGGCTCGGGGAACACTGAAGCTTTCTTT. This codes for CASSGSGNTEAFF.

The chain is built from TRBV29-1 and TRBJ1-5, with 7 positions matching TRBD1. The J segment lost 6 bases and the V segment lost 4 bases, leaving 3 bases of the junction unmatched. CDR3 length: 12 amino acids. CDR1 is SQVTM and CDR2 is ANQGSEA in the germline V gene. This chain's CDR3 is CSVGQGSQPQHF. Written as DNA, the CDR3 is TGCAGCGTTGGACAGGGAAGTCAGCCCCAGCATTTT.

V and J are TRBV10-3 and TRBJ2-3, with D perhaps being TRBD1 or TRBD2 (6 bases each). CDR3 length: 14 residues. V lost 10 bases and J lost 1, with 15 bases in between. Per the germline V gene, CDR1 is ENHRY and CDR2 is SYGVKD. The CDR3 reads CATGKRGGTDTQYF. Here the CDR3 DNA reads TGTGCCACCGGGAAAAGGGGGGGCACAGATACGCAGTATTTT.